This is a list of T cell receptor beta chains from one sample in a study of CD4+ T cells in melanoma. Libraries were prepared by immunoSEQ multiplex PCR; TCRdb keeps only in-frame clonotypes and omits some of them. The sample comprises roughly 140,000 clones, roughly 91% of which are singletons, and about 1.5% rests with the top ten. The source is a human donor with melanoma. The CDR3 runs from the conserved cysteine through the conserved F or W. A D gene is named only where the DNA matches it firmly. Clone sizes are given selectively: once, few, many, or a class where the clone is expanded.

CDR3 length,clone size,V gene,D gene,J gene,CDR3 protein,CDR3 DNA
14,.,TRBV25-1,.,TRBJ2-4,CASSEYLAKNIQYF,TGTGCCAGCAGTGAATACTTAGCCAAAAACATTCAGTACTTC
15,.,TRBV6-6,.,TRBJ1-3,CASKNQGIVGNTIYF,TGTGCCAGCAAGAATCAGGGGATCGTCGGAAACACCATATATTTT
16,.,TRBV5-4,.,TRBJ1-2,CASSTSLGPDGYGYTF,TGTGCCAGCAGCACTTCTTTGGGCCCCGATGGCTATGGCTACACCTTC
14,once,TRBV18,.,TRBJ1-6,CASSPERNNSPLHF,TGTGCCAGCTCACCAGAGAGAAATAATTCACCCCTCCACTTT
16,.,TRBV19,TRBD2,TRBJ2-1,CASSIRGTSGFTEQFF,TGTGCCAGTAGTATCAGGGGGACTAGCGGTTTCACTGAGCAGTTCTTC
15,.,TRBV2,TRBD1,TRBJ1-1,CASSAGTAPKLEAFF,TGTGCCAGCAGCGCCGGGACAGCACCGAAGTTAGAAGCTTTCTTT
12,.,TRBV6-6,.,TRBJ1-3,CASTVSGNTIYF,TGTGCCAGCACGGTGTCTGGAAACACCATATATTTT
12,.,TRBV6-6,.,TRBJ2-7,CASSYWTGEQYF,TGTGCCAGCAGTTACTGGACGGGCGAGCAGTACTTC
15,.,TRBV7-2,.,TRBJ2-3,CASSLRGGGTDTQYF,TGTGCCAGCAGTTTAAGGGGGGGAGGAACAGATACGCAGTATTTT
14,.,TRBV6-6,.,TRBJ1-2,CASSPTTGNYGYTF,TGTGCCAGCAGTCCTACAACAGGGAACTATGGCTACACCTTC
16,.,TRBV9,.,TRBJ1-6,CASSVTGGSYNSPLHF,TGTGCCAGCAGCGTCACTGGGGGCTCCTATAATTCACCCCTCCACTTT
15,.,TRBV18,TRBD2,TRBJ2-5,CASSRSGGALETQYF,TGTGCCAGCTCACGAAGCGGGGGGGCCTTGGAGACCCAGTACTTC
11,few,TRBV7-3,.,TRBJ1-4,CASSPHIFLFF,TGTGCCAGCAGCCCCCACATTTTCCTGTTTTTT
15,.,TRBV7-9,.,TRBJ2-3,CASSLALPNTDTQYF,TGTGCCAGCAGCTTAGCGCTACCGAACACAGATACGCAGTATTTT
17,.,TRBV7-3,TRBD1,TRBJ1-1,CASSLRGGWGQGTEAFF,TGTGCCAGCAGCTTAAGAGGGGGATGGGGACAGGGAACTGAAGCTTTCTTT
14,.,TRBV11-1,.,TRBJ2-5,CASSWRGGQETQYF,TGTGCCAGCAGCTGGAGGGGGGGCCAAGAGACCCAGTACTTC
17,.,TRBV7-2,TRBD1,TRBJ1-4,CASSVSVSPGQGEKLFF,TGTGCCAGCAGCGTCTCCGTTTCTCCCGGACAGGGTGAAAAACTGTTTTTT
17,.,TRBV5-1,TRBD1,TRBJ1-4,CASSPGQGRGEGEKLFF,TGCGCCAGCAGCCCGGGACAGGGTAGAGGGGAAGGCGAAAAACTGTTTTTT
15,.,TRBV5-1,.,TRBJ1-3,CASSRWGISGNTIYF,TGCGCCAGCAGCCGGTGGGGCATCTCTGGAAACACCATATATTTT
14,once,TRBV11-2,TRBD2,TRBJ2-5,CASGPGGLQETQYF,TGTGCCAGCGGCCCGGGGGGACTCCAAGAGACCCAGTACTTC
12,.,TRBV7-9,.,TRBJ1-6,CASSSLRSPLHF,TGTGCCAGCAGTTCCCTGCGTTCACCCCTCCACTTT
14,.,TRBV2,TRBD1,TRBJ1-1,CASSEGGQEREAFF,TGTGCCAGCAGTGAAGGTGGACAGGAGAGGGAAGCTTTCTTT
12,.,TRBV2,.,TRBJ2-3,CASGATRDTQYF,TGTGCCAGCGGGGCGACGCGAGATACGCAGTATTTT
14,.,TRBV5-1,.,TRBJ2-2,CASSLSHVTGELFF,TGCGCCAGCAGCCTGTCCCACGTCACCGGGGAGCTGTTTTTT
17,.,TRBV15,TRBD2,TRBJ2-5,CATSRDLLLAGEETQYF,TGTGCCACCAGCAGAGATCTCCTTTTAGCGGGGGAAGAGACCCAGTACTTC
13,.,TRBV19,.,TRBJ1-1,CASRNRDNTEAFF,TGTGCCAGTAGAAACCGGGACAACACTGAAGCTTTCTTT
12,.,TRBV28,.,TRBJ1-3,CASNGIGNTIYF,TGTGCCAGCAATGGCATCGGAAACACCATATATTTT
18,.,TRBV2,TRBD1,TRBJ2-6,CASSESGQGPSGANVLTF,TGTGCCAGCAGTGAATCGGGACAGGGTCCATCAGGGGCCAACGTCCTGACTTTC
13,.,TRBV27,.,TRBJ1-5,CASPNYSNQPQHF,TGTGCCAGCCCGAACTATAGCAATCAGCCCCAGCATTTT
14,once,TRBV30,.,TRBJ1-1,CAWSAAGLWTEAFF,TGTGCCTGGAGTGCCGCAGGGCTGTGGACTGAAGCTTTCTTT
18,.,TRBV5-1,.,TRBJ1-5,CASPPDSPEGYSNQPQHF,TGCGCCAGCCCCCCCGACAGCCCTGAGGGGTATAGCAATCAGCCCCAGCATTTT
14,once,TRBV19,.,TRBJ1-1,CASGIQDQGTEAFF,TGTGCCAGTGGGATTCAGGACCAGGGCACTGAAGCTTTCTTT
16,once,TRBV5-1,TRBD2,TRBJ2-4,CASSAGLAGGQGIQYF,TGCGCCAGCAGCGCGGGACTAGCGGGGGGGCAAGGGATTCAGTACTTC
15,.,TRBV5-4,TRBD1,TRBJ2-3,CASSLDRGITDTQYF,TGTGCCAGCAGCTTAGACAGGGGTATCACAGATACGCAGTATTTT
12,once,TRBV7-8,.,TRBJ1-1,CASSPRHSRAFF,TGTGCCAGCAGCCCACGGCACAGCCGAGCTTTCTTT
16,.,TRBV5-4,TRBD1,TRBJ1-2,CASRPEGQAPNYGYTF,TGTGCCAGCAGGCCGGAGGGACAGGCCCCCAACTATGGCTACACCTTC
15,.,TRBV5-4,.,TRBJ1-2,CASSGPRERGYGYTF,TGTGCCAGCAGCGGGCCCAGGGAGAGGGGCTATGGCTACACCTTC
14,.,TRBV30,.,TRBJ1-1,CAWSEGVGATEAFF,TGTGCCTGGAGTGAGGGTGTGGGGGCCACTGAAGCTTTCTTT
13,.,TRBV19,.,TRBJ1-1,CASSIGAGTEAFF,TGTGCCAGTAGTATCGGGGCTGGCACTGAAGCTTTCTTT
15,.,TRBV5-1,.,TRBJ2-2,CASSPLTGHSGELFF,TGCGCCAGCAGCCCCCTTACAGGGCACTCCGGGGAGCTGTTTTTT
13,.,TRBV30,TRBD1,TRBJ2-7,CAWSRQGVHEQYF,TGTGCCTGGAGCAGACAGGGGGTTCACGAGCAGTACTTC
13,.,TRBV2,TRBD1,TRBJ1-4,CASSGTGNEKLFF,TGTGCCAGCAGCGGGACAGGGAACGAAAAACTGTTTTTT
16,.,TRBV5-1,TRBD1,TRBJ1-1,CASSLLGQGVSREAFF,TGCGCCAGCAGCTTGCTGGGACAGGGGGTGTCGCGTGAAGCTTTCTTT
15,.,TRBV5-8,.,TRBJ2-5,CASPGSGHFEETQYF,TGTGCCAGCCCGGGGTCGGGACACTTCGAAGAGACCCAGTACTTC
14,.,TRBV6-1,.,TRBJ2-3,CASTRGLSTDTQYF,TGTGCCAGCACTCGGGGGCTCAGCACAGATACGCAGTATTTT
16,.,TRBV4-1,TRBD2,TRBJ2-3,CASSRSGTRGPDTQYF,TGCGCCAGCAGCCGGTCCGGGACTAGGGGACCAGATACGCAGTATTTT
15,.,TRBV5-1,TRBD1,TRBJ1-2,CASSFGTGTNYGYTF,TGCGCCAGCAGCTTTGGGACAGGGACCAACTATGGCTACACCTTC
13,.,TRBV5-1,.,TRBJ2-3,CASRDLRADTQYF,TGCGCCAGCAGGGATCTTCGGGCAGATACGCAGTATTTT
15,.,TRBV7-2,TRBD1,TRBJ1-5,CASSLGTGAGQPQHF,TGTGCCAGCAGCTTAGGGACAGGGGCGGGACAGCCCCAGCATTTT
14,.,TRBV2,TRBD1,TRBJ1-4,CASSPGTANEKLFF,TGTGCCAGCAGCCCAGGGACAGCAAATGAAAAACTGTTTTTT
15,.,TRBV12-5,.,TRBJ1-1,CASGLVVGKWTEAFF,TGTGCTAGTGGTTTGGTGGTCGGAAAATGGACTGAAGCTTTCTTT
14,.,TRBV6-5,.,TRBJ1-1,CASSYSLMNTEAFF,TGTGCCAGCAGTTACTCGTTGATGAACACTGAAGCTTTCTTT
14,.,TRBV19,.,TRBJ1-4,CASKFREANEKLFF,TGTGCCAGTAAATTCCGGGAGGCTAATGAAAAACTGTTTTTT
14,.,TRBV30,.,TRBJ1-1,CAWSGGGPNTEAFF,TGTGCCTGGAGTGGGGGGGGACCGAACACTGAAGCTTTCTTT